The clone carrying this T cell receptor beta chain was found a few times. What it binds is not known. The data were obtained in a study of neoadjuvant anti-PD-1 for oral cavity cancer. Study background: Non-progressing patients received a fourth nivolumab dose near day 43, then surgery on days 50-56.

PBMC libraries mostly used 400 to 550 ng of input genomic DNA, with six replicates per sample. Produced via immunoSEQ multiplex PCR; TCRdb's table is partial and in-frame only. The repertoire includes 50,000 to 65,000 clones, around 80% of them detected once, and 2% to 3% sits in the top ten. Patients were newly diagnosed with stage II-IVA oral cavity squamous cell carcinoma without prior systemic or radiation treatment. Study conclusions and caveats: Post-nivolumab, blood T cell clonality was significantly elevated in non-responders.

With 3 bases removed from V and 6 bases from J, the gap between germline ends came to 8 bases. CDR1 SEHNR and CDR2 FQNEAQ come from the germline V gene (reference sequence). There are 12 residues in the CDR3. The source was PBMCs, collected before nivolumab (anti-PD-1) treatment. The receptor was isolated from a person between 35 and 79 years old with oral cavity squamous cell carcinoma. The gene calls are TRBV7-9 and TRBJ1-1; no clear D gene. Here the CDR3 DNA reads TGTGCCAGCAGCTTTTGGTCCCCTGAAGCTTTCTTT. Amino acid sequence: CASSFWSPEAFF.